This TCR beta chain comes out of a study of response to subunit inactivated influenza vaccine. This clonotype was seen many times. Its target is not known. One entry per CDR3 protein, called by TCRdb with MiXCR from the RT-PCR reads. The sample shows about 650,000 distinct CDR3 sequences, around 16% of them seen only once. Whole-study findings and limits: It was suggested by the authors that few new T cells are recruited by each seasonal influenza vaccination.

The sequence derives from a man aged 45-60 years who received an inactivated influenza vaccine. The sample consisted of PBMCs from blood, taken 12 days after vaccination.

The CDR3 protein is CASSQDGGAFQDSPLHF. CDR3 sequence (DNA): TGCGCCAGCAGCCAAGACGGGGGGGCATTTCAGGATTCACCCCTCCACTTT. The V and J genes are TRBV4-3 and TRBJ1-6; TRBD1 might be the D (6 bases). The CDR3 contains 17 residues. From germline, CDR1 is LGHNA and CDR2 YSLEER. V lost 0 bases to trimming and J lost 8 bases, with 17 bases between them.